Listed below are T cell receptor beta chains from one sample, sequenced in a study of blood T cell repertoires in COVID-19. The data were produced by immunoSEQ multiplex PCR, yet TCRdb's version contains in-frame clones alone and is incomplete. The table has about 28,000 clones, around 90% seen once. Sequencing was done on a sample of peripheral blood. The receptors were sampled from a man in his sixties with active COVID-19. Each CDR3 is given with its conserved first and last residue. The D gene is left open where the match is weak.

v_call,j_call,cdr3_length,d_call,cdr3_aa
TRBV5-5,TRBJ1-2,15,NA,CASSSTALANYGYTF
TRBV10-1,TRBJ2-1,16,TRBD2,CASSWTGTSGKNEQFF
TRBV27,TRBJ2-5,14,NA,CASAAGYTKETQYF
TRBV28,TRBJ1-1,12,NA,CASSRASTEAFF
TRBV6-1,TRBJ2-5,18,TRBD2,CASSDKTSGAIRSETQYF
TRBV7-4,TRBJ1-1,15,TRBD1,CATRSDRGLNTEAFF
TRBV4-1,TRBJ1-4,19,TRBD1,CASSPDLDRVGATNEKLFF
TRBV7-3,TRBJ2-1,15,TRBD1,CASSLTDRGYNEQFF
TRBV18,TRBJ2-5,15,NA,CASSPPSQGWETQYF
TRBV9,TRBJ2-7,14,TRBD1,CASSVGDRVGEQYF
TRBV28,TRBJ1-4,15,TRBD1,CASRREDRANEKLFF
TRBV9,TRBJ2-1,16,TRBD2,CASSVGGGGAFGEQFF
TRBV19,TRBJ2-1,16,NA,CASSIWGGRKDNEQFF
TRBV29-1,TRBJ1-4,14,NA,CSVGSRGEREKLFF
TRBV28,TRBJ1-5,18,TRBD1,CASSLLKWGQETNQPQHF
TRBV6-5,TRBJ1-1,14,NA,CASSYRPWETEAFF
TRBV19,TRBJ1-2,14,TRBD1,CASSPRDSYRGYTF
TRBV10-3,TRBJ2-4,14,TRBD2,CAISAGEGKNIQYF
TRBV25-1,TRBJ1-1,13,NA,CASSGLMNTEAFF
TRBV6-5,TRBJ2-7,11,NA,CASFYPYSAYF
TRBV3-1/TRBV3-2,TRBJ2-3,13,NA,CASSRNSDGTQYF
TRBV7-9,TRBJ1-6,15,TRBD1,CASSLQGPQGSPLHF
TRBV10-3,TRBJ1-1,14,NA,CAISEGPANTEAFF
TRBV27,TRBJ1-5,14,NA,CASSPRQGNQPQHF
TRBV7-9,TRBJ2-7,15,TRBD1,CASSLPGQGFYEQYF
TRBV9,TRBJ1-4,15,NA,CASSPRQATNEKLFF
TRBV6-2/TRBV6-3,TRBJ1-5,15,TRBD1,CASSQTGVGNQPQHF
TRBV7-3,TRBJ2-3,14,TRBD2,CASSPGGSTDTQYF
TRBV6-5,TRBJ1-3,12,NA,CATTGSGNTIYF
TRBV14,TRBJ2-3,14,NA,CASRRTEWTDTQYF
TRBV19,TRBJ1-2,15,TRBD1,CASSILTGGDYGYTF